The 32 T cell receptor beta chains below were found in one sample sequenced in a study of T cell responses to AZD1222 COVID-19 vaccine. Repertoires were generated with immunoSEQ multiplex PCR, while TCRdb's copy carries only in-frame clones and drops some. The table records around 130,000 clones, about nine tenths of them present only once. The starting material was peripheral blood, obtained on day 0 of AZD1222 vaccination. Receptors were obtained from an adult in good health.

CDR3 in DNA: TGTGCCAGCAGCAACTCCTGGTACGAGCAGTACTTC. It encodes CASSNSWYEQYF. The chain employs TRBV21-1 and TRBJ2-7. TRBV21-1 is a known pseudogene. The CDR3 spans 12 residues.

The rearrangement joins TRBV3-1 (or the pseudogene TRBV3-2) to TRBJ1-1; the D is unclear. V gave up 4 bases and J gave up 1 base, with 7 bases separating them. Germline CDR1 is LGHDT and CDR2 is YNNKEL (reference sequence). This CDR3 has 13 residues. CDR3 region: CASSRYKNTEAFF. CDR3 sequence (DNA): TGTGCCAGCAGCCGCTATAAGAACACTGAAGCTTTCTTT.

The chain couples TRBV2 to TRBJ2-7, with D tentatively TRBD2 (6 bases). The V end was cut by 8 bases, the J end by 6 bases, with 23 bases between. This CDR3 has 15 amino acids. CDR1 and CDR2 (germline): SNHLY, FYNNEI. CDR3 bases: TGTGCCAGCGCCTTGGGGTGGTCGGGAGTTAGCGAGCAGTACTTC. Its translation: CASALGWSGVSEQYF.

The chain carries TRBV15 and TRBJ2-7; D is uncertain. This CDR3 is 13 amino acids long. V lost 3 bases, J lost 2 bases, and 8 bases lay in between. CDR1 is LNHNV, CDR2 YYDKDF, per germline (reference sequence). The CDR3 DNA reads as TGTGCCACCAGCAGGGGTTTCACCTACGAGCAGTACTTC. Translation gives CATSRGFTYEQYF.

The CDR3 sequence: CASSLEPGQDEQFF. The DNA for the CDR3 is TGTGCCAGCAGCTTAGAGCCGGGGCAGGATGAGCAGTTCTTC. The chain employs TRBV7-9 and TRBJ2-1; D tentatively reads TRBD1 or TRBD2 (5 bases each). In germline, CDR1 is SEHNR, CDR2 FQNEAQ (reference sequence). Trimming left V 1 base short and J 8 bases short, with 12 bases between. This CDR3 region has 14 residues.

J is TRBJ2-7 and V is TRBV19, with 10 bases that match TRBD1. This CDR3 contains 15 residues. The germline CDR1 and CDR2 sequences are LNHDA and SQIVND (reference sequence). The junction had 7 bases not matched to a gene; V was cut back by 3 bases and J by 5 bases. Here the CDR3 DNA reads TGTGCCAGTAGTATGCGTGACAGGGGGCGACACGAGCAGTACTTC. This encodes CASSMRDRGRHEQYF.

This clone was detected ten times or more. Other nucleotide sequences in the sample specify the same CDR3. V is TRBV6-4 and J is TRBJ1-5, with unresolved D. The CDR3 consists of 13 residues. Per the germline V gene, CDR1 is MRHNA and CDR2 is SNTAGT. The germline V and J ends were trimmed by 3 bases and 1 base, with 4 bases remaining between them. The CDR3 region is CASSEGSNQPQHF. The CDR3 DNA follows: TGTGCCAGCAGTGAGGGGAGCAATCAGCCCCAGCATTTT.

Here the CDR3 DNA reads TGTGCCAGCAGAAGCCTAGCGGGCCACAACACCGGGGAGCTGTTTTTT. Translated: CASRSLAGHNTGELFF. The chain is built from TRBV2 and TRBJ2-2; the match to TRBD2 covers 8 bases. CDR3 length equals 16 residues. V shed 6 bases and J 2 bases; nucleotides not matched to a gene: 8. The germline V gene has CDR1 SNHLY and CDR2 FYNNEI.

This clone has only a few counts. The V and J genes are TRBV30 and TRBJ1-5, with TRBD1 identical over 7 bases. The germline gives CDR1 GTSNPN, CDR2 SVGIG (reference sequence). The J segment lost 7 bases and the V segment lost 0 bases, leaving 9 bases of the junction unmatched. The CDR3 is 15 amino acids. The DNA of the CDR3 is TGTGCCTGGAGTGTACTTACAGGGGCAAGGCAGCCCCAGCATTTT. This sequence encodes CAWSVLTGARQPQHF.

The chain combines TRBV7-9 with TRBJ1-6, with D tentatively TRBD1 (5 bases). The V gene's germline CDR1 is SEHNR and CDR2 FQNEAQ (reference sequence). The CDR3 has 15 amino acids. V lost 1 base and J lost 10, with 14 bases in between. CDR3 nucleotides: TGTGCCAGCAGCTTAGGCGGCAGGGAAGGCTCACCCCTCCACTTT. This gives the protein CASSLGGREGSPLHF.

This clone showed up just once. The CDR3 loop is CASSSRGSWVALHF. The CDR3, as DNA: TGTGCCAGCAGCTCTAGGGGGTCGTGGGTGGCCCTCCACTTT. This rearrangement joins TRBV7-2 to TRBJ1-6; the D gene is possibly TRBD1 (6 bases). The CDR3 covers 14 residues. Germline assignment: CDR1 SGHTA and CDR2 FQGNSA. The V end was cut by 4 bases, the J end by 14 bases, with 18 bases between.

The rearrangement uses TRBV28 and TRBJ1-4, with D uncertain. The CDR3 consists of 15 residues. V was clipped by 2 bases and J by 5 bases, with 12 bases between them. Germline V gene data show CDR1 as MDHEN and CDR2 as SYDVKM. The chain's CDR3 is CASSLAPRTNEKLFF. The CDR3 DNA is TGTGCCAGCAGTTTAGCACCTAGGACCAATGAAAAACTGTTTTTT.

The V gene is TRBV9, the J gene TRBJ1-3; D ambiguous. The germline CDR1 and CDR2 sequences are SGDLS and YYNGEE. The CDR3 has 16 residues. Trimming pared 0 bases from V and 0 bases from J, leaving 10 bases between. CDR3 bases: TGTGCCAGCAGCGTAGGGCCGGGTCTCTCTGGAAACACCATATATTTT. Its protein product is CASSVGPGLSGNTIYF.

V and J are TRBV18 and TRBJ2-7, with D possibly matching TRBD2 (6 bases). Germline V gene sequence: CDR1 KGHSH, CDR2 LQKENI. V was clipped by 3 bases and J by 4 bases, with 16 bases between them. The CDR3 consists of 15 residues. The CDR3 bases are TGTGCCAGCTCACCCTCGGGAGTTTCCTTATACGAGCAGTACTTC. This translates into CASSPSGVSLYEQYF.

The chain couples TRBV11-3 to TRBJ2-3, with D tentatively TRBD1 or TRBD2 (6 bases each). Germline V gene data show CDR1 as SGHNT and CDR2 as YENEEA. This CDR3 region has 17 residues. Trimming shortened V by 6 bases and J by 4 bases, and 23 bases separated the two germline ends. The CDR3 DNA follows: TGTGCCAGCAGTCCGGGGGCGGGGCGGGGATTAGCAGATACGCAGTATTTT. Translating gives CASSPGAGRGLADTQYF.

The chain carries TRBV10-2 and TRBJ2-5; D is tentatively TRBD1 or TRBD2 (5 bases each). This CDR3 has 15 amino acids. From germline, CDR1 is WSHSY and CDR2 SAAADI. The V end was cut by 5 bases, the J end by 0 bases, with 13 bases between. CDR3 nucleotide sequence: TGCGCCAGCAGTTCTAGGGGCGGGTACCAAGAGACCCAGTACTTC. Residues: CASSSRGGYQETQYF.

About this clone: At one end the junction does not follow the germline gene, possibly because of a read error. J is TRBJ1-5 and V is TRBV2; weak D call: TRBD1 (5 bases). This CDR3 spans 13 amino acids. CDR1 is SNHLY and CDR2 is FYNNEI in the germline V gene. CDR3: CACSDQGGQPQHF. For the CDR3, the DNA is TGTGCCTGCAGCGATCAGGGTGGTCAGCCCCAGCATTTT.

The chain uses TRBV25-1 and TRBJ1-2; 8 nucleotides match TRBD1. Germline V CDR1 and CDR2: MGHDK, SYGVNS. There are 13 residues in the CDR3. The J segment lost 1 base and the V segment lost 6 bases, leaving 1 base of the junction unmatched. The CDR3 nucleotides are TGTGCCAGCAGGGGACAGGTTAACTATGGCTACACCTTC. This codes for CASRGQVNYGYTF.

Only one count was recorded for this clone. The chain couples TRBV4-2 to TRBJ2-5; D call uncertain. The germline CDR1 and CDR2 sequences are LGHNA and YNFKEQ. The CDR3 runs to 15 residues. Trimming shortened V by 0 bases and J by 4 bases, and 12 bases separated the two germline ends. The CDR3: CASSQDRVWGETQYF. CDR3 DNA: TGTGCCAGCAGCCAAGATCGGGTTTGGGGAGAGACCCAGTACTTC.

The gene calls are TRBV5-6 and TRBJ1-2; D is unclear. Germline V gene sequence: CDR1 SGHDT, CDR2 YYEEEE. This CDR3 is 14 amino acids long. The V end lost 0 bases, the J end lost 0 bases, and 6 bases lay between the germline ends. The CDR3 DNA reads TGTGCCAGCAGCTTGGGGGAAGCTAACTATGGCTACACCTTC. Encoded protein: CASSLGEANYGYTF.

The rearrangement joins TRBV30 to TRBJ2-1; 7 positions agree with TRBD1. The CDR3 consists of 14 residues. CDR1 GTSNPN and CDR2 SVGIG come from the germline V gene (reference sequence). V gave up 2 bases and J gave up 2 bases; unmatched junction bases: 3. The CDR3 reads CAWSTGVPYNEQFF. CDR3 coding DNA: TGTGCCTGGAGTACAGGGGTTCCCTACAATGAGCAGTTCTTC.

On this clone: Its ends do not fully match the called genes, so a read error is possible. The chain carries TRBV9 and TRBJ2-3, with 7 bases lining up with TRBD2. The V gene's germline CDR1 is SGDLS and CDR2 YYNGEE. This CDR3 contains 12 residues. The CDR3 DNA reads TGTGCCAGCAGCGTATCGGGACTACCGCCGAATTTT. It codes for CASSVSGLPPNF.

This clone was observed a single time. The chain combines TRBV11-3 with TRBJ1-1, with D tentatively TRBD1 (5 bases). Germline CDR1 reads SGHNT; CDR2 reads YENEEA. Trimming cost V 1 base and J 3 bases, with 12 bases left between them. The CDR3 spans 15 residues. The CDR3: CASSLGSWDDTEAFF. In DNA, the CDR3 is TGTGCCAGCAGCTTAGGGAGCTGGGACGACACTGAAGCTTTCTTT. Supplemented by reference TRBV11-3 and TRBJ1-1, the full variable domain reads EAGVVQSPRYKIIEKKQPVAFWCNPISGHNTLYWYLQNLGQGPELLIRYENEEAVDDSQLPKDRFSAERLKGVDSTLKIQPAELGDSAVYLCASSLGSWDDTEAFFGQGTRLTVV.

The V call is TRBV7-3, the J call TRBJ2-7, with D hard to call. The germline V and J ends were trimmed by 2 bases and 3 bases, with 8 bases remaining between them. From germline, CDR1 is SGHTA and CDR2 FQGTGA. The CDR3 spans 13 residues. CDR3 DNA: TGTGCCAGCAGCTTAGACGTAAGCTACGAGCAGTACTTC. It translates to CASSLDVSYEQYF. The full variable domain, with the rest looked up from reference TRBV7-3 and TRBJ2-7, is GAGVSQTPSNKVTEKGKYVELRCDPISGHTALYWYRQSLGQGPEFLIYFQGTGAADDSGLPNDRFFAVRPEGSVSTLKIQRTERGDSAVYLCASSLDVSYEQYFGPGTRLTVT.

The V gene is TRBV10-1, the J gene TRBJ1-6; D gene ambiguous. Germline V lookup: CDR1 WNHNN, CDR2 SYGVQD (reference sequence). Trimming shortened V by 5 bases and J by 10 bases, and 12 bases separated the two germline ends. The CDR3 contains 13 residues. This chain's CDR3 is CASSHEKRSPLHF. DNA of the CDR3: TGCGCCAGCAGTCACGAGAAGCGATCACCCCTCCACTTT.

This chain links TRBV10-3 with TRBJ2-3; 7 nucleotides line up with TRBD2. The trim removed 4 bases at V and 6 bases at J, leaving 7 bases unmatched. CDR1 ENHRY and CDR2 SYGVKD come from the germline V gene. The length of the CDR3 is 14 residues. CDR3 in DNA: TGTGCCATCAGTGTTTTGGGGGGGACGGATACGCAGTATTTT. Protein sequence: CAISVLGGTDTQYF.

The rearrangement joins TRBV6-2 or TRBV6-3 to TRBJ2-3; 12 nucleotides line up with TRBD2. Per germline, CDR1 MNHEY and CDR2 SVGEGT. Trimming removed 0 bases from V and 3 bases from J; junction bases left unmatched: 4. The CDR3 spans 17 residues. The CDR3 DNA is TGTGCCAGCAGTTACTCTCCGACTAGCGGGAGTACAGATACGCAGTATTTT. Its protein is CASSYSPTSGSTDTQYF.

V is TRBV5-1 and J is TRBJ2-7; D is uncertain. Germline V CDR1 and CDR2: SGHRS, YFSETQ. There are 12 residues in the CDR3. V was shortened by 1 base and J by 2 bases, with 4 bases between the two germline ends. Here the CDR3 DNA reads TGCGCCAGCAGCTTGCCAACCTACGAGCAGTACTTC. This sequence encodes CASSLPTYEQYF.

This chain links TRBV28 with TRBJ2-2; 8 positions agree with TRBD2. From germline, CDR1 is MDHEN and CDR2 SYDVKM. J gave up 7 bases and V 3 bases, and 13 bases lay outside the gene matches. The CDR3 loop spans 17 amino acids. Here the CDR3 DNA reads TGTGCCAGCAGTTTTCAGATAGTGAGCGGGAGTCGCGGGGAGCTGTTTTTT. Amino acid sequence: CASSFQIVSGSRGELFF.

This chain joins TRBV5-1 and TRBJ2-2; 12 bases are a match to TRBD1. Trimming at V came to 4 bases and at J to 5 bases, leaving 6 bases not matched to a gene. CDR1 is SGHRS and CDR2 is YFSETQ in the germline V gene. The CDR3 extends over 16 amino acids. CDR3 bases: TGCGCCAGCAGCACGGGACAGGGGGCCCGTACCGGGGAGCTGTTTTTT. This codes for CASSTGQGARTGELFF.

J is TRBJ1-1 and V is TRBV5-4; D perhaps matches TRBD1 (5 bases). Trimming left V 0 bases short and J 7 bases short, with 10 bases between. CDR1 is SGHNT and CDR2 is YYREEE in the germline V gene (reference sequence). This CDR3 has 13 residues. This chain's CDR3 is CASSLAGAVEAFF. The DNA of the CDR3 is TGTGCCAGCAGCTTGGCCGGGGCAGTTGAAGCTTTCTTT.

The rearrangement uses TRBV7-2 and TRBJ2-7; TRBD2 matches 12 bases. Germline V gives CDR1 SGHTA, CDR2 FQGNSA. With 6 bases clipped from V and 7 bases from J, the junction kept 10 bases outside the gene matches. This CDR3 spans 15 amino acids. DNA for the CDR3: TGTGCCAGCAGTCAGGCTAGCGGGGGGGCCCGGGAGCAGTACTTC. It is translated as CASSQASGGAREQYF.